One sample yielded the 3 T cell receptor beta chains listed below, sequenced in a study of shared T cell receptors in the human thymus. The table came from immunoSEQ multiplex PCR; TCRdb's copy has only in-frame clones and leaves some out. The sample lists 500,000 to 850,000 clones; over 75% were seen once. These data were likewise used in another study, on human thymus T cells.

Sequenced: thymocytes. These receptors all stem from a boy under two years old with a congenital heart defect.

The chain joins TRBV5-4 to TRBJ2-3, with D possibly TRBD2 on 5 matching bases. CDR1 SGHNT and CDR2 YYREEE come from the germline V gene (reference sequence). The CDR3 is made up of 15 amino acids. Deletions cut 0 bases from V and 0 bases from J, with 8 bases between. For the CDR3, the DNA is TGTGCCAGCAGCTTGGAGCTAGCTAGCACAGATACGCAGTATTTT. Translated, it gives CASSLELASTDTQYF.

The V and J genes are TRBV7-8 and TRBJ1-4; possible D gene TRBD1, 6 bases. Trimming pared 5 bases from V and 4 bases from J, leaving 11 bases between. The CDR3 contains 14 residues. CDR1 is SGHVS and CDR2 is FQNEAQ in the germline V gene. The CDR3 DNA sequence: TGTGCCAGCAGCCCACGGACAGATAATGAAAAACTGTTTTTT. It is translated as CASSPRTDNEKLFF.

The chain uses TRBV6-6 and TRBJ1-5, with TRBD1 identical over 9 bases. Germline V gene sequence: CDR1 MNHNY, CDR2 SVGAGI (reference sequence). J lost 4 bases, V lost 6 bases, and 10 bases had no gene match. The CDR3 contains 16 residues. The CDR3 is CASSLGQGTSNQPQHF. Here the CDR3 DNA reads TGTGCCAGCAGCCTGGGACAGGGAACAAGTAATCAGCCCCAGCATTTT.